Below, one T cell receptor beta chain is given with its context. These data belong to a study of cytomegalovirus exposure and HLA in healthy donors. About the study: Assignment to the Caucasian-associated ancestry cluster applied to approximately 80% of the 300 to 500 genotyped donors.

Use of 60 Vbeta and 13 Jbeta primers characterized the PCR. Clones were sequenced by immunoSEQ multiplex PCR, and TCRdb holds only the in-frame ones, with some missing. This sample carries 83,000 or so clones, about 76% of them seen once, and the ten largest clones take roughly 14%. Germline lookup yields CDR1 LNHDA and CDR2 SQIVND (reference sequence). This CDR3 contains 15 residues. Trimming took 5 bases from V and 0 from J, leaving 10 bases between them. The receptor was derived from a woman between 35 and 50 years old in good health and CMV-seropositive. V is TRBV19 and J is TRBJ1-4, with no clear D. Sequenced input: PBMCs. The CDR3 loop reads CASSSRASTNEKLFF. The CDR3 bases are TGTGCCAGTAGTTCCCGCGCGTCAACTAATGAAAAACTGTTTTTT.